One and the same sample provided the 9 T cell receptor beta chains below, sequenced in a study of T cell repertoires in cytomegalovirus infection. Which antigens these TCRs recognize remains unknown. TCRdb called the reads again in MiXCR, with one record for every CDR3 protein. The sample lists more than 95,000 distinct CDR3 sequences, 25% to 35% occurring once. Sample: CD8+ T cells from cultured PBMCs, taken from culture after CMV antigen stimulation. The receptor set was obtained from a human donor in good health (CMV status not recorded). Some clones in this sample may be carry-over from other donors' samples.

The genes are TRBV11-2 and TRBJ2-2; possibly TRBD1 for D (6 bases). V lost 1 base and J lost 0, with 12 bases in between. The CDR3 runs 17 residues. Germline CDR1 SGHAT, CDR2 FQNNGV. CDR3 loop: CASSLGEGVTNTGELFF. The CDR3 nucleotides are TGTGCCAGCAGCTTAGGAGAGGGGGTGACGAACACCGGGGAGCTGTTTTTT.

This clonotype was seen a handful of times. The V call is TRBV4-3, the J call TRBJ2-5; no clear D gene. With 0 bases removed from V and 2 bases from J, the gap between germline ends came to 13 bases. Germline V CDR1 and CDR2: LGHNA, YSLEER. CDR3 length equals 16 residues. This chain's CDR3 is CASSQDLGLVQETQYF. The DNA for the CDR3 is TGCGCCAGCAGCCAAGATCTTGGCCTGGTGCAAGAGACCCAGTACTTC.

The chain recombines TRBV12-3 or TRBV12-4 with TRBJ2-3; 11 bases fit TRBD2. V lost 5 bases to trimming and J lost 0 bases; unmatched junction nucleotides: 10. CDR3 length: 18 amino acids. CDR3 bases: TGTGCCAGCAGTCCGACTAGCGGGGCTCTCGTTAGCACAGATACGCAGTATTTT. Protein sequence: CASSPTSGALVSTDTQYF.

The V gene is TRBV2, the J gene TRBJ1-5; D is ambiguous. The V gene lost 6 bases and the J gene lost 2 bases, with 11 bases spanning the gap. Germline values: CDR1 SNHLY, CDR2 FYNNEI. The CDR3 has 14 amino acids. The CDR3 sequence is CASRAVPGNQPQHF. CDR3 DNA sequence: TGTGCCAGCAGGGCCGTGCCCGGCAATCAGCCCCAGCATTTT.

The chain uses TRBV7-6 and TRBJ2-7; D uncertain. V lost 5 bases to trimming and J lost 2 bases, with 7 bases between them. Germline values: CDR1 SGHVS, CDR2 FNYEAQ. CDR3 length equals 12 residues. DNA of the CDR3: TGTGCCAGCAGCGTTATAGCCTACGAGCAGTACTTC. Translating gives CASSVIAYEQYF.

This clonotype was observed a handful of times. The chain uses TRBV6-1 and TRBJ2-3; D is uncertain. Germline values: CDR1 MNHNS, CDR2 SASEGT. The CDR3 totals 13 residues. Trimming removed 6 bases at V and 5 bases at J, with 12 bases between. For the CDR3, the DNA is TGTGCCAGCAGCTTACCATATATAGATACGCAGTATTTT. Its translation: CASSLPYIDTQYF.

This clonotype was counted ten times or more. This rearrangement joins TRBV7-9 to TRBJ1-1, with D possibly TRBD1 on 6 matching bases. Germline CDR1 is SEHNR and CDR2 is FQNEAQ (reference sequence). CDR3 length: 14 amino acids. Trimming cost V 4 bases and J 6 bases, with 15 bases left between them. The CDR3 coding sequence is TGTGCCAGCAGCTACTTAGAGGGGGTAGCTGAAGCTTTCTTT. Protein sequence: CASSYLEGVAEAFF.

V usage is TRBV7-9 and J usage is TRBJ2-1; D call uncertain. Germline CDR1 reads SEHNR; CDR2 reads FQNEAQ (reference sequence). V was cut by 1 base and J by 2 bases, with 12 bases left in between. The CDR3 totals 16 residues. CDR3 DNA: TGTGCCAGCAGCTTAGAACCGGAGACACCCTACAATGAGCAGTTCTTC. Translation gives CASSLEPETPYNEQFF. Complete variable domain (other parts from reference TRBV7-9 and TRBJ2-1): DTGVSQNPRHKITKRGQNVTFRCDPISEHNRLYWYRQTLGQGPEFLTYFQNEAQLEKSRLLSDRFSAERPKGSFSTLEIQRTEQGDSAMYLCASSLEPETPYNEQFFGPGTRLTVL.

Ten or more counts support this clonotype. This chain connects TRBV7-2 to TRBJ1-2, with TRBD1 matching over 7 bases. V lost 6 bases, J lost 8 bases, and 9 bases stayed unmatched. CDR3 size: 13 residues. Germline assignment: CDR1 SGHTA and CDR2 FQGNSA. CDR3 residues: CASRFVDRDGYTF. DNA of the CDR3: TGTGCCAGCAGATTCGTCGACAGGGACGGCTACACCTTC.